This T cell receptor (beta chain) stems from a study of STAT5B mutations in CD4+ large granular lymphocyte leukemia. Study in general: Among healthy donors, a particular HLA allele went with more CDR3 'QG' motifs.

General study points: Compared with healthy controls (2/35), patient top clones favored TRBV06 (8/27).

This CDR3 comprises 14 residues. Germline V gene sequence: CDR1 SNHLY, CDR2 FYNNEI. The V gene lost 1 base and the J gene lost 3 bases, with 7 bases spanning the gap. Regarding this clone: What it binds is not known.

This table comes from immunoSEQ multiplex PCR, and its TCRdb copy is limited to in-frame clones, with some not included. The sample records tens of thousands of clones, around 80% being singletons. This receptor was identified in a human donor in good health. The chain carries TRBV2 and TRBJ1-5, with unresolved D. Material: CD4+ T cells from blood buffy coats. CDR3 DNA: TGTGCCAGCAGTGAAGGGCGATCCAATCAGCCCCAGCATTTT. Translated: CASSEGRSNQPQHF.